These 3 T cell receptor beta chains share one sample of origin, sequenced in a study of T cell responses to AZD1222 COVID-19 vaccine. Some clones are missing from TCRdb's copy, which holds only in-frame ones; the method was immunoSEQ multiplex PCR. The sample has about 100,000 clones; roughly 86% are singletons. Sample: peripheral blood, taken on day 0 of MenACWY control vaccination. These receptors came from an adult in good health.

The chain employs TRBV11-1 and TRBJ1-1; 7 nucleotides match TRBD1. CDR3 length: 14 amino acids. The germline V gene has CDR1 SGHAT and CDR2 FQDESV (reference sequence). V lost 3 bases, J lost 4 bases, and 5 bases stayed unmatched. CDR3 residues: CASSFGQGGTEAFF. CDR3 sequence (DNA): TGTGCCAGCAGCTTTGGTCAGGGGGGCACTGAAGCTTTCTTT.

In its sample, this clone was seen once. The chain is built from TRBV5-4 and TRBJ2-3, with a weak D call TRBD1 (5 bases). Germline V gene sequence: CDR1 SGHNT, CDR2 YYREEE (reference sequence). CDR3 length: 17 residues. Between the trimmed V and J ends, which lost 0 bases and 1 base, there was a span of 15 bases. Here the CDR3 reads CASSLANRGRGTDTQYF. The CDR3 DNA follows: TGTGCCAGCAGCTTGGCCAATAGGGGCAGGGGCACAGATACGCAGTATTTT.

V is TRBV4-2 and J is TRBJ2-3; unclear D gene. There are 16 residues in the CDR3. Germline V gives CDR1 LGHNA, CDR2 YNFKEQ. V was pared by 1 base and J by 2 bases, with 13 bases between. CDR3 nucleotides: TGTGCCAGCAGCCAAGTTGATAAGAGTGCCACAGATACGCAGTATTTT. Protein sequence: CASSQVDKSATDTQYF.